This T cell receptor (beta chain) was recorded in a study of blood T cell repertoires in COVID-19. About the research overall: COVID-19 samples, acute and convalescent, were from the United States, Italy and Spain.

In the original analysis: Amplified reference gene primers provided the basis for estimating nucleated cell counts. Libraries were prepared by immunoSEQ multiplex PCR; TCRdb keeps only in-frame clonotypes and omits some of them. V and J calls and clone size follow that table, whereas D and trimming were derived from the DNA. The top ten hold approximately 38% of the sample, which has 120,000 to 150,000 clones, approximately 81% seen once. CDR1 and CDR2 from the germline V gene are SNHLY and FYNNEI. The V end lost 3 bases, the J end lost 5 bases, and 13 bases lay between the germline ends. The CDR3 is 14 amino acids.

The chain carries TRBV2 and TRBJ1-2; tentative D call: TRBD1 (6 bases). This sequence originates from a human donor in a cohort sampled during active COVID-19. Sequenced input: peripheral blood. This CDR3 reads CASSDQGQGYGYTF. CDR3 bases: TGTGCCAGCAGTGATCAGGGGCAGGGGTATGGCTACACCTTC.